This TCR beta chain was obtained from a study of blood T cell repertoires in COVID-19. About the research overall: The United States, Italy and Spain supplied acute and convalescent COVID-19 samples. Nucleic acid was either cDNA or gDNA, and it came from T cells, B-cell-depleted T cells, or PBMCs.

Clones were sequenced by immunoSEQ multiplex PCR, and TCRdb holds only the in-frame ones, with some missing. The data show 120,000 to 150,000 clones, 85% to 90% seen once. This clonotype was sampled from a man older than 75 with acute or convalescent COVID-19. Sequencing was carried out using peripheral blood.

CDR3 sequence reads: CASGHRETYEQYF. CDR3 DNA: TGTGCCAGCGGGCACAGGGAAACCTACGAGCAGTACTTC. The rearrangement uses TRBV6-5 and TRBJ2-7, with a tentative D call TRBD1 (6 bases). The length of the CDR3 is 13 residues. The V gene's germline CDR1 is MNHEY and CDR2 SVGAGI. V lost 8 bases to trimming and J lost 2 bases, with 13 bases between them.